Listed below are T cell receptor beta chains from one sample, sequenced in a study of blood T cell repertoires in COVID-19. Assay used: immunoSEQ multiplex PCR; TCRdb lists only in-frame clones, some missing. The data contain 200,000 to 250,000 clones, around four fifths of them seen just once; the ten biggest clones take up 15% to 20%. Sequencing was carried out using peripheral blood. The receptors come from a woman older than 75 with active or convalescent COVID-19. Each CDR3 is given with its conserved first and last residue. The order of the fields is clone size, V gene, J gene, D gene, CDR3 DNA, CDR3 protein. A D gene is named only where the DNA matches it firmly. Clone size is shown for a subset of rows, as once, few, many or a class of expanded clone.

clone_size: once; v_call: TRBV27; j_call: TRBJ1-1; d_call: TRBD1; cdr3_nt: TGTGCCAGCAGTTCGTCGGGACAGGGGAGAACTGAAGCTTTCTTT; cdr3_aa: CASSSSGQGRTEAFF
clone_size: -; v_call: TRBV10-3; j_call: TRBJ2-7; d_call: -; cdr3_nt: TGTGCCATCAGCGGGACTGCGAGCTCCTACGAGCAGTACTTC; cdr3_aa: CAISGTASSYEQYF
clone_size: -; v_call: TRBV6-5; j_call: TRBJ1-4; d_call: TRBD1; cdr3_nt: TGTGCCAGCAGGCAGGGACAGTCTCCTAATGAAAAACTGTTTTTT; cdr3_aa: CASRQGQSPNEKLFF
clone_size: once; v_call: TRBV30; j_call: TRBJ1-2; d_call: -; cdr3_nt: TGTGCCTGGAAAGATTCGAAGGGAAAGGGACTTGGCTACACCTTC; cdr3_aa: CAWKDSKGKGLGYTF
clone_size: few; v_call: TRBV7-3; j_call: TRBJ1-1; d_call: -; cdr3_nt: TGTGCCAGCAGCCCAGGGGCAGGCACTGAAGCTTTCTTT; cdr3_aa: CASSPGAGTEAFF
clone_size: few; v_call: TRBV19; j_call: TRBJ1-5; d_call: TRBD1; cdr3_nt: TGTGCCAGTACCAAGACAGGGATAAGGGTTCAGCCCCAGCATTTT; cdr3_aa: CASTKTGIRVQPQHF
clone_size: -; v_call: TRBV9; j_call: TRBJ2-5; d_call: -; cdr3_nt: TGTGCCAGCAGCGTAGGACTGGGTCCCCAAGAGACCCAGTACTTC; cdr3_aa: CASSVGLGPQETQYF
clone_size: -; v_call: TRBV10-3; j_call: TRBJ2-5; d_call: TRBD2; cdr3_nt: TGTGCCATCAGTGGTGTCTTGGGCGGGAGAGGGGAGACCCAGTACTTC; cdr3_aa: CAISGVLGGRGETQYF
clone_size: -; v_call: TRBV9; j_call: TRBJ2-3; d_call: -; cdr3_nt: TGTGCCAGCAGCGTAGCGGGAGTTAGCACAGATACGCAGTATTTT; cdr3_aa: CASSVAGVSTDTQYF
clone_size: -; v_call: TRBV7-2; j_call: TRBJ1-2; d_call: -; cdr3_nt: TGTGCCAGCAGCTTAATCGGGGGGAGTCTGGGTAACTATGGCTACACCTTC; cdr3_aa: CASSLIGGSLGNYGYTF
clone_size: once; v_call: TRBV19; j_call: TRBJ2-7; d_call: -; cdr3_nt: TGTGCCTCCTCGGCAGGGGAGTACGAGCAGTACTTC; cdr3_aa: CASSAGEYEQYF
clone_size: -; v_call: TRBV28; j_call: TRBJ2-2; d_call: -; cdr3_nt: TGTGCCAGCAGCGAGGGCACCGGCGGCACCGGGGAGCTGTTTTTT; cdr3_aa: CASSEGTGGTGELFF
clone_size: -; v_call: TRBV7-7; j_call: TRBJ2-3; d_call: TRBD2; cdr3_nt: TGTGCTAGCAGCCCAACGAGTAGCGGGGTCACAGATACGCAGTATTTT; cdr3_aa: CASSPTSSGVTDTQYF
clone_size: -; v_call: TRBV20-1; j_call: TRBJ2-3; d_call: -; cdr3_nt: TGCAGTGCTAGTTTTCCTAGCCCCTTGGGGGATACGCAGTATTTT; cdr3_aa: CSASFPSPLGDTQYF
clone_size: once; v_call: TRBV3-1/TRBV3-2; j_call: TRBJ1-1; d_call: TRBD1; cdr3_nt: TGTGCCAGCAGCTACCCCGGACAGGCGATTGGGGCTTTCTTT; cdr3_aa: CASSYPGQAIGAFF
clone_size: -; v_call: TRBV2; j_call: TRBJ2-2; d_call: TRBD1; cdr3_nt: TGTGCCAGCAGTGCACAGGGGGCGAACACCGGGGAGCTGTTTTTT; cdr3_aa: CASSAQGANTGELFF
clone_size: -; v_call: TRBV5-4; j_call: TRBJ2-5; d_call: TRBD2; cdr3_nt: TGTGCCAGCAGCTTAGGCGGACTAGCGGTACGGGAGACCCAGTACTTC; cdr3_aa: CASSLGGLAVRETQYF
clone_size: -; v_call: TRBV14; j_call: TRBJ2-1; d_call: -; cdr3_nt: TGTGCCAGCAGCCCCGGACTAGGGGGTAGTGAGCAGTTCTTC; cdr3_aa: CASSPGLGGSEQFF
clone_size: -; v_call: TRBV19; j_call: TRBJ2-2; d_call: -; cdr3_nt: TGTGCCAGTAGTATAGAGGCAGGGAAGTACACCGGGGAGCTGTTTTTT; cdr3_aa: CASSIEAGKYTGELFF
clone_size: -; v_call: TRBV5-5; j_call: TRBJ1-2; d_call: -; cdr3_nt: TGTGCCAGCAGCTCCACTGGGGGGAATGGCTACACCTTC; cdr3_aa: CASSSTGGNGYTF
clone_size: -; v_call: TRBV28; j_call: TRBJ1-2; d_call: TRBD1; cdr3_nt: TGTGCCAGCAGTTTTGCCCGGACAGGGGCCTATGGCTACACCTTC; cdr3_aa: CASSFARTGAYGYTF
clone_size: -; v_call: TRBV3-1/TRBV3-2; j_call: TRBJ2-1; d_call: -; cdr3_nt: TGTGCCAGCAGCCAAGATGGCGGGGCCCGCTCCTACAATGAGCAGTTCTTC; cdr3_aa: CASSQDGGARSYNEQFF
clone_size: -; v_call: TRBV4-2; j_call: TRBJ2-7; d_call: TRBD1; cdr3_nt: TGTGCCAGCAGCCGGATGGGACAGGGGGCTTTCTCCTACGAGCAGTACTTC; cdr3_aa: CASSRMGQGAFSYEQYF
clone_size: -; v_call: TRBV7-3; j_call: TRBJ2-5; d_call: -; cdr3_nt: TGTGCCAGCAGCCCTAAAGAGACCCAGTACTTC; cdr3_aa: CASSPKETQYF
clone_size: -; v_call: TRBV5-5; j_call: TRBJ2-3; d_call: TRBD1; cdr3_nt: TGTGCCAGCAGCATGGGACAGACGAGCACAGATACGCAGTATTTT; cdr3_aa: CASSMGQTSTDTQYF
clone_size: -; v_call: TRBV5-1; j_call: TRBJ2-5; d_call: TRBD2; cdr3_nt: TGCGCCAGCAGCTTAGGGACTAGCGGAGAAGAGACCCAGTACTTC; cdr3_aa: CASSLGTSGEETQYF
clone_size: -; v_call: TRBV7-2; j_call: TRBJ2-1; d_call: TRBD1; cdr3_nt: TGTGCCAGCAGCCGCTCCGGGACAGGGATATATTCCTCCTACAATGAGCAGTTCTTC; cdr3_aa: CASSRSGTGIYSSYNEQFF
clone_size: -; v_call: TRBV5-4; j_call: TRBJ2-1; d_call: TRBD2; cdr3_nt: TGTGCCAGCAGCTCCCCCGGGACTAGCGGGAGTAATCGTCAGTTCTTC; cdr3_aa: CASSSPGTSGSNRQFF
clone_size: -; v_call: TRBV28; j_call: TRBJ2-5; d_call: -; cdr3_nt: TGTGCCGGCCGGAGACGGGGTTTCGAGACCCAGTACTTC; cdr3_aa: CAGRRRGFETQYF
clone_size: few; v_call: TRBV18; j_call: TRBJ1-5; d_call: TRBD1; cdr3_nt: TGTGCCAGCTCACCGACAGGGGGCAATCAGCCCCAGCATTTT; cdr3_aa: CASSPTGGNQPQHF
clone_size: once; v_call: TRBV5-1; j_call: TRBJ2-1; d_call: -; cdr3_nt: TGCGCCAGCAGCTTGGTGGGCAGGAATGAGCAGTTCTTC; cdr3_aa: CASSLVGRNEQFF
clone_size: -; v_call: TRBV7-9; j_call: TRBJ1-2; d_call: -; cdr3_nt: TGTGCCAGCAGCTTAGAAGGGGCAGGCCCTGGCTATGGCTACACCTTC; cdr3_aa: CASSLEGAGPGYGYTF
clone_size: -; v_call: TRBV28; j_call: TRBJ1-3; d_call: TRBD1; cdr3_nt: TGTGCCAGCAGTCTTACAGGGGTCGTCAACACCATATATTTT; cdr3_aa: CASSLTGVVNTIYF
clone_size: once; v_call: TRBV5-8; j_call: TRBJ1-1; d_call: -; cdr3_nt: TGTGCCAGCAGCTTGGTCAGGGTGAACACTGAAGCTTTCTTT; cdr3_aa: CASSLVRVNTEAFF
clone_size: few; v_call: TRBV27; j_call: TRBJ2-3; d_call: TRBD2; cdr3_nt: TGTGCCAGCAGTCGAAGGTCCCTAGCGGGGGATTTGACAGATACGCAGTATTTT; cdr3_aa: CASSRRSLAGDLTDTQYF
clone_size: -; v_call: TRBV6-2/TRBV6-3; j_call: TRBJ2-1; d_call: TRBD2; cdr3_nt: TGTGCCAGCAGCCCTTCTAGCGGGAGGTATGAGCAGTTCTTC; cdr3_aa: CASSPSSGRYEQFF
clone_size: -; v_call: TRBV7-2; j_call: TRBJ2-7; d_call: TRBD2; cdr3_nt: TGTGCCAGCAGCTCCCGCGGGCGGGAGGGCCTTGAGCAGTACTTC; cdr3_aa: CASSSRGREGLEQYF
clone_size: -; v_call: TRBV5-6; j_call: TRBJ1-1; d_call: TRBD1; cdr3_nt: TGTGCCAGCAGCAACCTGACAGGGGCCCTAAGGGCTTTCTTT; cdr3_aa: CASSNLTGALRAFF
clone_size: -; v_call: TRBV27; j_call: TRBJ1-2; d_call: TRBD1; cdr3_nt: TGTGCCAGCAGTTTCCGGGACAGGGGGCTGGGCTACACCTTC; cdr3_aa: CASSFRDRGLGYTF
clone_size: -; v_call: TRBV30; j_call: TRBJ2-5; d_call: TRBD2; cdr3_nt: TGTGCCTGGAGTCCCGACCCTAGCGGTGCAGAGACCCAGTACTTC; cdr3_aa: CAWSPDPSGAETQYF
clone_size: -; v_call: TRBV5-1; j_call: TRBJ1-3; d_call: -; cdr3_nt: TGCGCCAGCAGCCCAGACGGGGGAGGAAACACCATATATTTT; cdr3_aa: CASSPDGGGNTIYF
clone_size: many; v_call: TRBV9; j_call: TRBJ1-4; d_call: TRBD1; cdr3_nt: TGTGCCAGCAGCCCGAACAGGGGGAATGAAAAACTGTTTTTT; cdr3_aa: CASSPNRGNEKLFF